Following are 20 T cell receptor beta chains from one sample sequenced in a study of shared clonotypes between healthy human individuals. Generated by immunoSEQ multiplex PCR, the TCRdb table keeps only in-frame clones and is missing some. Of 950,000 to 1,100,000 clones in the sample, about four fifths were seen once. The sequencing sample was made of memory CD4+ T cells from PBMCs. Indicated subset: CD45RA-negative fraction. Every receptor here comes from a man between 18 and 29 years old in good health. Some clones in this sample may be carry-over from other donors' samples.

This chain joins TRBV7-9 and TRBJ1-4; TRBD1 is a possible D gene (5 bases). CDR1 and CDR2 from the germline V gene are SEHNR and FQNEAQ (reference sequence). Between the trimmed V and J ends, which lost 7 bases and 5 bases, there was a span of 11 bases. The CDR3 is 13 amino acids. The CDR3 DNA is TGTGCCAGCACCCAGGGACCGAATGAAAAACTGTTTTTT. Its translation: CASTQGPNEKLFF.

A single count supports this clone. This sequence joins TRBV19 and TRBJ2-5; 9 nucleotides align to TRBD1. V lost 4 bases and J lost 7; bases outside the gene matches: 13. This CDR3 has 16 amino acids. CDR1 LNHDA and CDR2 SQIVND come from the germline V gene (reference sequence). The CDR3 region has the DNA TGTGCCAGTAGTACCCATATCGGACAGGGGCTCGCGACCCAGTACTTC. It encodes CASSTHIGQGLATQYF.

V usage is TRBV7-3 and J usage is TRBJ2-3, with 7 positions matching TRBD2. Germline V lookup: CDR1 SGHTA, CDR2 FQGTGA. J was trimmed by 3 bases and V by 2 bases; bases with no gene match: 11. The CDR3 has 17 residues. The DNA of the CDR3 is TGTGCCAGCAGCTTATTGGGTGGGAGGGCCTGGACAGATACGCAGTATTTT. Its translation is CASSLLGGRAWTDTQYF.

The gene calls are TRBV7-7 and TRBJ2-7; 10 bases fit TRBD2. This CDR3 contains 15 residues. Germline-derived CDR1 and CDR2 are SSHAT and FNYEAQ (reference sequence). Losses at the gene ends were 6 bases for V and 4 bases for J; bases not matched to a gene: 9. This chain's CDR3 is CASRLQSGRAYEQYF. DNA for the CDR3: TGTGCCAGCAGACTACAGAGCGGGAGGGCTTACGAGCAGTACTTC.

The chain joins TRBV9 to TRBJ2-6; weak D call: TRBD1 (5 bases). V lost 4 bases and J lost 3, with 11 bases in between. Germline assignment: CDR1 SGDLS and CDR2 YYNGEE. This CDR3 is built from 15 residues. This chain's CDR3 is CASSIGADGANVLTF. CDR3 bases: TGTGCCAGCAGCATTGGGGCAGATGGGGCCAACGTCCTGACTTTC.

CDR3 bases: TGTGCCGGAAGTCAGTTTGGAGGAATTAATGAAAAACTGTTTTTT. This encodes CAGSQFGGINEKLFF. The chain couples TRBV30 to TRBJ1-4; no reliable D call. Germline lookup yields CDR1 GTSNPN and CDR2 SVGIG (reference sequence). V lost 8 bases, J lost 4 bases, and 20 bases lay in between. The CDR3 has 15 amino acids.

Regarding this clone: The sample has other DNA sequences that encode this CDR3 too. The chain carries TRBV29-1 and TRBJ1-2; possibly TRBD1 for D (5 bases). The CDR3 runs to 12 residues. Germline CDR1 reads SQVTM; CDR2 reads ANQGSEA. V lost 6 bases and J lost 5, with 13 bases in between. Here the CDR3 DNA reads TGCAGCGTAGGGGACTGGGGTTATGGCTACACCTTC. Translated, it gives CSVGDWGYGYTF.

This clone was observed a few times. This chain joins TRBV5-1 and TRBJ1-3; D remains unclear. From germline, CDR1 is SGHRS and CDR2 YFSETQ. The germline V and J ends were trimmed by 4 bases and 0 bases, with 11 bases remaining between them. The CDR3 extends over 15 amino acids. The DNA of the CDR3 is TGCGCCAGCAGCACGAACGGAGACTCTGGAAACACCATATATTTT. Translation: CASSTNGDSGNTIYF.

CDR3 sequence (DNA): TGTGCCAGCAGTCTCTCAGCCAGGGGGCAGGACTATGGCTACACCTTC. Translation: CASSLSARGQDYGYTF. This chain connects TRBV28 to TRBJ1-2, with TRBD1 matching over 8 bases. The V and J ends lost 5 bases and 3 bases, in that order; junction bases with no gene match: 11. The V gene's germline CDR1 is MDHEN and CDR2 SYDVKM. There are 16 residues in the CDR3.

This rearrangement joins TRBV7-3 to TRBJ1-2; 9 nucleotides line up with TRBD1. Germline V gene lookup returns CDR1 SGHTA and CDR2 FQGTGA. CDR3 length: 15 amino acids. Trimming removed 2 bases from V and 4 bases from J; junction bases left unmatched: 5. CDR3: CASSLSGQGGYGYTF. In DNA form, the CDR3 reads TGTGCCAGCAGCTTATCGGGACAGGGTGGCTATGGCTACACCTTC.

The rearrangement uses TRBV4-2 and TRBJ1-2; 7 positions match TRBD1. Germline V gene lookup returns CDR1 LGHNA and CDR2 YNFKEQ. Trimming cost V 3 bases and J 1 base; bases outside gene matches: 5. The length of the CDR3 is 15 residues. The CDR3 is CASSQSGQNNYGYTF. CDR3 bases: TGTGCCAGCAGCCAGTCGGGACAGAATAACTATGGCTACACCTTC.

The chain couples TRBV7-3 to TRBJ2-3; 9 bases agree with TRBD1. V shed 5 bases, J shed 5 bases, and the junction held 5 bases outside the gene matches. The CDR3 has 14 residues. Germline V CDR1 and CDR2: SGHTA, FQGTGA. The CDR3 bases are TGTGCCAGCAGCCCCGGGACAGGGATAGATACGCAGTATTTT. It specifies CASSPGTGIDTQYF.

Worth noting for this clone: A much larger clone is a single base away; this may be a read error. The chain links TRBV5-4 to TRBJ2-7; no reliable D call. This CDR3 region has 15 residues. Trimming pared 4 bases from V and 1 base from J, leaving 15 bases between. Germline values: CDR1 SGHNT, CDR2 YYREEE (reference sequence). The CDR3 sequence: CASSQDQGISYEQYF. The CDR3 nucleotides are TGTGCCAGCAGCCAAGATCAAGGCATTTCCTACGAGCAGTACTTC.

CDR3 bases: TGTGCCAGCAGCGTATCACCTAGCGGGAGCCCCCAAGAGACCCAGTACTTC. Translation gives CASSVSPSGSPQETQYF. The V gene is TRBV9, the J gene TRBJ2-5; TRBD2 agrees at 10 bases. Germline V CDR1 and CDR2: SGDLS, YYNGEE. Unmatched junction bases numbered 7, after V lost 1 base and J lost 1 base. This CDR3 has 17 residues.

The CDR3 DNA follows: TGTGCCAGCAGCCCGAGGTCAGGGGGCCCCTACAATGAGCAGTTCTTC. Amino acids: CASSPRSGGPYNEQFF. The V gene is TRBV11-2, the J gene TRBJ2-1; 8 positions match TRBD1. The CDR3 sequence is 16 residues long. The V gene end was trimmed by 5 bases and the J gene end by 2 bases; junction bases not matched to a gene: 8. Germline CDR1 reads SGHAT; CDR2 reads FQNNGV.

The V gene is TRBV27, the J gene TRBJ1-1; D ambiguous. Germline V gene data show CDR1 as MNHEY and CDR2 as SMNVEV (reference sequence). V lost 0 bases and J lost 0, with 8 bases in between. The CDR3 covers 15 residues. The CDR3 reads CASSLSGLMNTEAFF. The DNA of the CDR3 is TGTGCCAGCAGTTTATCGGGCCTCATGAACACTGAAGCTTTCTTT.

CDR3 sequence: CASSIGSGETDTQYF. DNA for the CDR3: TGTGCCAGTAGTATCGGTAGCGGAGAGACAGATACGCAGTATTTT. The genes are TRBV19 and TRBJ2-3; D is possibly TRBD2 (6 bases). Deletions cut 3 bases from V and 3 bases from J, with 13 bases between. The germline V gene has CDR1 LNHDA and CDR2 SQIVND (reference sequence). This CDR3 has 15 amino acids.

Comments on this clone: Other DNA variants within this sample encode the same CDR3. The CDR3 region is CASSLWGSGANVLTF. The CDR3 DNA sequence: TGTGCCAGCAGTTTGTGGGGTTCTGGGGCCAACGTCCTGACTTTC. The chain joins TRBV27 to TRBJ2-6; D is unclear. V was clipped by 3 bases and J by 1 base, with 7 bases between them. The CDR3 is 15 amino acids. Germline V gives CDR1 MNHEY, CDR2 SMNVEV (reference sequence).

The genes are TRBV5-1 and TRBJ1-1; 8 nucleotides line up with TRBD1. J gave up 0 bases and V 0 bases, and 4 bases lay outside the gene matches. Per the germline V gene, CDR1 is SGHRS and CDR2 is YFSETQ. CDR3 size: 16 residues. CDR3 nucleotide sequence: TGCGCCAGCAGCTTGGCCTCGGGACAGGTGAACACTGAAGCTTTCTTT. This codes for CASSLASGQVNTEAFF.

The J gene is TRBJ1-1, the V gene TRBV6-5; tentative D call: TRBD1 (5 bases). The CDR3 runs to 14 residues. V lost 0 bases and J lost 10, with 15 bases in between. Germline V gives CDR1 MNHEY, CDR2 SVGAGI. CDR3 bases: TGTGCCAGCAGTTACTCGTCGGGGCGGTCGGTAGCTTTCTTT. It encodes CASSYSSGRSVAFF.